The present TCR beta chain was sequenced within a study of CD4 T cells in relation to SARS-CoV-2 and coronaviruses listed by TCRdb under 2021. At the level of the whole study: In the ViraFEST assay, PBMCs were cultured with antigen for 10 days, after which TCR beta CDR3s were sequenced to identify clonal expansions specific to the antigen. HLA restriction was mapped for shared crossreactive spike epitopes using patient-derived lymphoblastoid cell lines. At the level of individual TCR clonotypes, the study evaluated whether memory CD4+ T cells crossreact between the spike proteins of SARS-CoV-2 and those of common cold coronaviruses. A different, Illumina-based TCR-beta assay was used to sequence expansion assays from other donors in the study. The Adaptive Biotechnologies TCR-sequencing kit was used to sequence samples from a few pre-COVID donors and the naive versus memory experiments, while other data came from Illumina-based sequencing. An HIV-1 Nef peptide pool or a no-peptide culture served as the negative reference condition.

This clone has a single count. This receptor's antigen is unknown. Per-nucleotide qualities are absent, and no much larger clonotype sits a single base away. Reading the germline V gene gives CDR1 SQVTM and CDR2 ANQGSEA. The CDR3, from cysteine to phenylalanine, totals 12 residues. The kept DNA is CDR3 alone, 36 bases in frame from the first base. V is shortened by 4 bases, J by 5 bases, and the region joining them spans 8 bases. CD4+ T cells from unexposed donors were collected before the COVID-19 pandemic (2011-2018). After around 10 days of culture, CD4+ T cells were isolated with the EasySep CD4+ T cell isolation kit. As far as cell numbers permitted, CD4+ T cells from unexposed donors were tested for reactivity against SARS-CoV-2 S and N as well as four spike pools from common cold coronaviruses. Each well held 1.5 million to 2.5 million PBMCs cultured in IMDM containing around 5% human AB serum and roughly 9.4 IU/ml IL-2. Half of the culture medium was replaced with fresh IL-2-containing medium on days 3 and 7. In general, triplicate replicate wells were used for every peptide culture condition. The leukapheresis product used for the unexposed donors was purchased from a commercial source. Ficoll-Paque PLUS gradient centrifugation was used to isolate PBMCs from either whole blood or leukapheresis product. PBMCs were either cryopreserved at -140°C or used fresh in the expansion assay. The QIAamp Micro DNA Kit was used to extract genomic DNA from the CD4+ T cells.

The library was prepared using the immunoSEQ multiplex PCR assay. The original pipeline was this. Preprocessing removed nonproductive sequences and CDR3s not starting with C, not ending with F or W, or shorter than 7 amino acids. Antigen-specific clonotypes were called with the MANAFEST web app, based on expansion relative to reference and other culture wells. A clone was considered positive if significant expansion relative to the reference culture was observed in 2 of 3 replicate wells at an FDR below 0.05. To be called positive, a clone also had to show significant expansion compared with every other tandem well and an odds ratio greater than 5. CDR3 homology was quantified as pairwise Levenshtein distance, calculated with the stringdist R package after three terminal residues were trimmed from each end. TCRdb provides this immuneACCESS table in a form limited to in-frame rearrangements. Some clones are lacking; in checked studies, under half of them reflect an unresolved V gene, and why the rest are absent is not known. V, J and clone size derive from that table, while D and trimming were established from the DNA sequence. The sample table holds just over 15,000 clones, of which 76% were seen once. 20% to 30% of the sample rests with the top ten.

Broader findings and caveats from the paper: Crossreactivity analysis centred on spike protein, so crossreactivity against other viral proteins was not assessed. Pre-pandemic and post-infection samples were not both contributed by any donor, so tracing of the source of pre-existing responses was limited. Compared with monoreactive clones, crossreactive clones had significantly weaker SARS-CoV-2-driven expansion, a result consistent with antigenic imprinting. Small numbers of patients and of tested TCRs were a limitation of the study. In approximately 65% of donors, memory CD4+ clonotypes turned up that crossrecognized SARS-CoV-2 and at least one common cold coronavirus spike.

The source is a human donor in good health. The chain couples TRBV29-1 to TRBJ2-2; no D gene is confidently identified. The sample was CD4+ T cells from PBMCs, cultured in vitro. The CDR3 reads as follows: CSVAGGTGELFF. The bases read TGCAGCGTTGCAGGTGGTACCGGGGAGCTGTTTTTT.